This TCR beta chain was found in a study of early T cells in non-severe SARS-CoV-2 infection. Study-level background: Sequencing input comprised bulk RNA from unsorted whole blood; chain pairing was not available. Study-wide findings and caveats: The VDJdb matching leaned toward anti-spike CD8 responses and overlooked private and CD4 specificities.

V was shortened by 0 bases and J by 0 bases, with 12 bases between the two germline ends. Germline CDR1 MNHNY, CDR2 SVGAGI (reference sequence). The CDR3 length is 17 residues. There are a few counts of this clonotype. Its antigen is not identified. Individual cDNA molecules were tagged with unique molecular identifiers, the study reported. TCRdb recomputed calls from the 5' RACE reads with MiXCR, one row per CDR3 protein. The table lists around 94,000 distinct CDR3 sequences, 13% of them singletons. The chain carries TRBV6-6 and TRBJ1-3; the D is unclear. The sequenced sample was whole blood. This TCR came from an adult who was a healthcare worker with PCR-confirmed SARS-CoV-2 infection or an uninfected control (not recorded which). CDR3 sequence (DNA): TGTGCCAGCAGTTACTCGATGCAGGACCTCTCTGGAAACACCATATATTTT. This translates into CASSYSMQDLSGNTIYF.